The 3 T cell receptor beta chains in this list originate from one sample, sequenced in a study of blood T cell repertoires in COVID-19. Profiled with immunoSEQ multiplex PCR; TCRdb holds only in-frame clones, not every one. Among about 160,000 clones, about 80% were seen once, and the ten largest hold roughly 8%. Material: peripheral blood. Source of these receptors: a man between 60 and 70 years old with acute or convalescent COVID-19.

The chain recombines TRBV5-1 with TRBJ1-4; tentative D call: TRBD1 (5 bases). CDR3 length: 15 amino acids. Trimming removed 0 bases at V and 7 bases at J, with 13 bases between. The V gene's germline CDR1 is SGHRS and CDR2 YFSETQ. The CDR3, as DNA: TGCGCCAGCAGCTTGGATCCGGGGGAGGGTGAAAAACTGTTTTTT. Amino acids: CASSLDPGEGEKLFF.

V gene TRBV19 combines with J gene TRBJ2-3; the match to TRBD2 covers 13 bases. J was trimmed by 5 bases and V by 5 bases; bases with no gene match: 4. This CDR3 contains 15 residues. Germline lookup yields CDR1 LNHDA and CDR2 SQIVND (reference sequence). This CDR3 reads CASSEGLAGLDTQYF. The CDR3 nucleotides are TGTGCCAGTAGTGAGGGACTAGCGGGGCTAGATACGCAGTATTTT.

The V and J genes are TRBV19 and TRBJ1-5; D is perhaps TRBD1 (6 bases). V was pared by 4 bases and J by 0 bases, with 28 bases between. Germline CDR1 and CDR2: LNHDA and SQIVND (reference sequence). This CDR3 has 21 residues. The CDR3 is CASSSPPIRDMGRNSNQPQHF. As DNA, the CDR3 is TGTGCCAGTAGTAGCCCGCCCATCCGGGACATGGGCCGAAATAGCAATCAGCCCCAGCATTTT. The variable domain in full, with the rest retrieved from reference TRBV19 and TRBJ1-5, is DGGITQSPKYLFRKEGQNVTLSCEQNLNHDAMYWYRQDPGQGLRLIYYSQIVNDFQKGDIAEGYSVSREKKESFPLTVTSAQKNPTAFYLCASSSPPIRDMGRNSNQPQHFGDGTRLSIL.